The rows below give T cell receptor beta chains drawn from one sample of a study of neoadjuvant anti-PD-1 for oral cavity cancer. Repertoires were generated with immunoSEQ multiplex PCR, while TCRdb's copy carries only in-frame clones and drops some. The sample holds more than 50,000 clones, more than 60% seen once. This specimen was PBMCs, taken before nivolumab (anti-PD-1) treatment. The receptors shown here come from a person between 40 and 85 years old with oral cavity squamous cell carcinoma. Both conserved end residues are part of each CDR3. The D gene is left open where the match is weak. Clone size appears in some rows only: once, few, many, or a class for an expanded clone.

D gene: .; clone size: once; J gene: TRBJ1-1; V gene: TRBV10-2; CDR3 protein: CASSEESVGAGTEAFF; CDR3 DNA: TGCGCCAGCAGTGAAGAGTCTGTGGGGGCGGGCACTGAAGCTTTCTTT
D gene: .; clone size: .; J gene: TRBJ1-2; V gene: TRBV19; CDR3 protein: CASSVQGSYGYTF; CDR3 DNA: TGTGCCAGTAGTGTCCAGGGCAGTTATGGCTACACCTTC
D gene: TRBD1; clone size: .; J gene: TRBJ2-7; V gene: TRBV2; CDR3 protein: CASGELRGPYEQYF; CDR3 DNA: TGTGCCAGCGGAGAACTGAGGGGGCCCTACGAGCAGTACTTC
D gene: TRBD1; clone size: .; J gene: TRBJ2-1; V gene: TRBV7-9; CDR3 protein: CASSFRTGGSKNEQFF; CDR3 DNA: TGTGCCAGCAGCTTCCGGACAGGCGGAAGTAAAAATGAGCAGTTCTTC
D gene: .; clone size: .; J gene: TRBJ2-7; V gene: TRBV10-3; CDR3 protein: CAISTRTDYEQYF; CDR3 DNA: TGTGCCATCAGCACTAGGACGGACTACGAGCAGTACTTC
D gene: .; clone size: .; J gene: TRBJ2-7; V gene: TRBV29-1; CDR3 protein: CSVRGGADLYEQYF; CDR3 DNA: TGCAGCGTGAGAGGAGGAGCGGATCTCTACGAGCAGTACTTC
D gene: .; clone size: .; J gene: TRBJ2-4; V gene: TRBV4-1; CDR3 protein: CASSQLAKNIQYF; CDR3 DNA: TGCGCCAGCAGCCAACTAGCCAAAAACATTCAGTACTTC
D gene: .; clone size: .; J gene: TRBJ2-5; V gene: TRBV25-1; CDR3 protein: CASSEVGAGKKETQYF; CDR3 DNA: TGTGCCAGCAGTGAGGTGGGGGCGGGCAAAAAAGAGACCCAGTACTTC
D gene: .; clone size: .; J gene: TRBJ2-3; V gene: TRBV5-4; CDR3 protein: CASSPTSTDTQYF; CDR3 DNA: TGTGCCAGCAGCCCAACTAGCACAGATACGCAGTATTTT
D gene: .; clone size: few; J gene: TRBJ1-6; V gene: TRBV27; CDR3 protein: CASSGTPVSSPLHF; CDR3 DNA: TGTGCCAGCAGTGGGACCCCGGTGAGTTCACCCCTCCACTTT
D gene: .; clone size: .; J gene: TRBJ2-2; V gene: TRBV5-1; CDR3 protein: CASSLGNLPGVRTGELFF; CDR3 DNA: TGCGCCAGCAGTCTTGGTAATCTCCCAGGGGTGAGAACCGGGGAGCTGTTTTTT
D gene: .; clone size: .; J gene: TRBJ1-5; V gene: TRBV6-5; CDR3 protein: CASSAVRGSNQPQHF; CDR3 DNA: TGTGCCAGCAGTGCCGTTAGAGGTAGCAATCAGCCCCAGCATTTT
D gene: .; clone size: few; J gene: TRBJ1-1; V gene: TRBV6-5; CDR3 protein: CASSLGQNTEAFF; CDR3 DNA: TGTGCCAGCAGCTTGGGACAGAACACTGAAGCTTTCTTT
D gene: .; clone size: .; J gene: TRBJ2-3; V gene: TRBV11-2; CDR3 protein: CASSFQAERTDTQYF; CDR3 DNA: TGTGCCAGCAGCTTCCAAGCGGAACGCACAGATACGCAGTATTTT
D gene: TRBD1; clone size: .; J gene: TRBJ1-3; V gene: TRBV7-2; CDR3 protein: CASSFDRGSGNTIYF; CDR3 DNA: TGTGCCAGCAGCTTCGACAGGGGGTCTGGAAACACCATATATTTT
D gene: TRBD2; clone size: .; J gene: TRBJ2-1; V gene: TRBV7-6; CDR3 protein: CASRAGLAGGFNEQFF; CDR3 DNA: TGTGCCAGCAGAGCGGGACTAGCGGGAGGGTTCAATGAGCAGTTCTTC
D gene: TRBD1; clone size: .; J gene: TRBJ1-6; V gene: TRBV5-3; CDR3 protein: CARSSTGANSPLHF; CDR3 DNA: TGTGCCAGAAGTTCGACAGGGGCTAATTCACCCCTCCACTTT
D gene: TRBD2; clone size: .; J gene: TRBJ2-5; V gene: TRBV5-4; CDR3 protein: CASSRGTSGGTQETQYF; CDR3 DNA: TGTGCCAGCAGCCGCGGGACTAGCGGGGGGACCCAAGAGACCCAGTACTTC
D gene: .; clone size: .; J gene: TRBJ1-1; V gene: TRBV21-1; CDR3 protein: CASGAEAFF; CDR3 DNA: TGTGCCAGCGGGGCTGAAGCTTTCTTT
D gene: .; clone size: .; J gene: TRBJ1-1; V gene: TRBV5-1; CDR3 protein: CASSPPDRWEAFF; CDR3 DNA: TGCGCCAGCAGCCCCCCAGATAGGTGGGAAGCTTTCTTT
D gene: .; clone size: .; J gene: TRBJ2-2; V gene: TRBV7-7; CDR3 protein: CASSFTNTGELFF; CDR3 DNA: TGTGCCAGCAGTTTCACGAACACCGGGGAGCTGTTTTTT
D gene: .; clone size: .; J gene: TRBJ1-1; V gene: TRBV6-5; CDR3 protein: CASSYSRQRSTEAFF; CDR3 DNA: TGTGCCAGCAGTTACTCTCGACAGCGGAGCACTGAAGCTTTCTTT
D gene: .; clone size: .; J gene: TRBJ1-3; V gene: TRBV16; CDR3 protein: CASSRGTAVSGNTIYF; CDR3 DNA: TGTGCCAGCAGCCGGGGGACTGCCGTCTCTGGAAACACCATATATTTT
D gene: TRBD1; clone size: .; J gene: TRBJ1-1; V gene: TRBV5-1; CDR3 protein: CASSLTGRNTEAFF; CDR3 DNA: TGCGCCAGCAGCCTGACAGGGCGGAACACTGAAGCTTTCTTT
D gene: TRBD1; clone size: once; J gene: TRBJ2-1; V gene: TRBV19; CDR3 protein: CATSSTGANEQFF; CDR3 DNA: TGTGCCACATCATCAACAGGGGCCAATGAGCAGTTCTTC
D gene: .; clone size: .; J gene: TRBJ1-3; V gene: TRBV6-5; CDR3 protein: CASRRQSSGNTIYF; CDR3 DNA: TGTGCCAGCAGACGACAGAGCTCTGGAAACACCATATATTTT
D gene: TRBD1; clone size: .; J gene: TRBJ1-2; V gene: TRBV30; CDR3 protein: CAWSGLRTGDSGYTF; CDR3 DNA: TGTGCCTGGAGTGGGTTACGAACAGGGGATAGTGGCTACACCTTC